This TCR beta chain was profiled in a study of T cells in Graves' hyperthyroidism and ophthalmopathy. Graves' hyperthyroidism is called stable when ophthalmopathy does not progress within 18 months. Patients between 18 and 65 years old had hyperthyroidism, newly diagnosed and lasting under 2 months. General study points: Researchers found most expanded thyroid clonotypes above 0.001 in blood as well.

About this clonotype itself: Its matching antigen is unknown.

Germline V gene sequence: CDR1 GTSNPN, CDR2 SVGIG (reference sequence). The V and J ends lost 4 bases and 2 bases, in that order; junction bases with no gene match: 8. This CDR3 region has 14 residues. RNA transcripts yielded amplified TCR beta CDR3 regions. The HTBI primer set drove a first-round RT-PCR of the TCR CDR3. In TCRdb, the multiplex PCR reads were re-called with MiXCR into one record per CDR3 protein. The sample shows some 770,000 distinct CDR3 sequences, 16% of them seen only once. This receptor was identified in a man aged 18-30 years with Graves' hyperthyroidism. This chain uses TRBV30 with TRBJ2-7; 7 bases fit TRBD1. Sequencing input: blood. Written as DNA, the CDR3 is TGTGCCTGGAACACCGGGACAGCCACCTACGAGCAGTACTTC. Translating it yields CAWNTGTATYEQYF. Variable domain in full (rest from reference TRBV30 and TRBJ2-7): SQTIHQWPATLVQPVGSPLSLECTVEGTSNPNLYWYRQAAGRGLQLLFYSVGIGQISSEVPQNLSASRPQDRQFILSSKKLLLSDSGFYLCAWNTGTATYEQYFGPGTRLTVT.